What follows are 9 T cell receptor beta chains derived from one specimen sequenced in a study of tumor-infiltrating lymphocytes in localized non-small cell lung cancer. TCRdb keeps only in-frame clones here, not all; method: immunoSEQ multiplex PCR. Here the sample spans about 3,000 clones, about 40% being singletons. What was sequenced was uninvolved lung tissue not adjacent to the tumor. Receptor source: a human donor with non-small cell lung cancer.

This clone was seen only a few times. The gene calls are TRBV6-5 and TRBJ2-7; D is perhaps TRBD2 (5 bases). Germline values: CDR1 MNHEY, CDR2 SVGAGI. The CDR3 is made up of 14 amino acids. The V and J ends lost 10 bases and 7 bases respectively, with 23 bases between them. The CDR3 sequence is CATQPPGYGSEQYF. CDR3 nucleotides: TGTGCCACCCAGCCCCCGGGTTATGGGAGTGAGCAGTACTTC.

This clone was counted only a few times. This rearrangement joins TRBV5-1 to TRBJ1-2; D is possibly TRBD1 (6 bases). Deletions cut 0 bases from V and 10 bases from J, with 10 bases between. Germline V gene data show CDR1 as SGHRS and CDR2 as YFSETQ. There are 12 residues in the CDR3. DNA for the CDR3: TGCGCCAGCAGCTTGGGACAGGAGGTCTACACCTTC. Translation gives CASSLGQEVYTF.

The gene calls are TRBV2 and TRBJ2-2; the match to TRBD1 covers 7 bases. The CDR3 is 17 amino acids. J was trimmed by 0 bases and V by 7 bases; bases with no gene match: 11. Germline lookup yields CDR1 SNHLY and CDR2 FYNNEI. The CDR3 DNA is TGTGCCAGCACGACCCCCCGGGACAGTACGAACACCGGGGAGCTGTTTTTT. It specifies CASTTPRDSTNTGELFF.

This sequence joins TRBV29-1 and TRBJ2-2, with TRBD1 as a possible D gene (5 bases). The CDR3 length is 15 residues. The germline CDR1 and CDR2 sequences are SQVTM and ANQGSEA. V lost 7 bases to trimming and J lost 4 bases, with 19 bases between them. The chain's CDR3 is CSAKGNGQVTGELFF. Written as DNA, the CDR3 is TGCAGCGCTAAAGGAAACGGACAAGTCACCGGGGAGCTGTTTTTT.

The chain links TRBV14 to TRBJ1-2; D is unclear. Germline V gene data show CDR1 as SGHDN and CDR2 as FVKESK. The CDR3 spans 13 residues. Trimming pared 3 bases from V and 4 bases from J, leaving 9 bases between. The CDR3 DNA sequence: TGTGCCAGCAGCCAGAACACCTTCTATGGCTACACCTTC. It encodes CASSQNTFYGYTF.

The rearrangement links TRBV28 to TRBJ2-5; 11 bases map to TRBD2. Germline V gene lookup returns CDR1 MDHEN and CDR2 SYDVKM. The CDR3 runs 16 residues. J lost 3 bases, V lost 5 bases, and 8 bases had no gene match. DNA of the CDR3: TGTGCCAGCAGTCCCCGGGGACTAGCGGCCAAAGAGACCCAGTACTTC. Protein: CASSPRGLAAKETQYF. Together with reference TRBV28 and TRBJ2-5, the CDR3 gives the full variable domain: DVKVTQSSRYLVKRTGEKVFLECVQDMDHENMFWYRQDPGLGLRLIYFSYDVKMKEKGDIPEGYSVSREKKERFSLILESASTNQTSMYLCASSPRGLAAKETQYFGPGTRLLVL.

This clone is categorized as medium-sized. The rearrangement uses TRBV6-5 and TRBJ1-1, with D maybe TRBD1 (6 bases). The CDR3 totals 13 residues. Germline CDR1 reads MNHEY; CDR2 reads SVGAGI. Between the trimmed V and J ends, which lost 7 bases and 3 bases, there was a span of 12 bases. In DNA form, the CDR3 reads TGTGCCAGCACTTGGGGGGCCGACACTGAAGCTTTCTTT. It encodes CASTWGADTEAFF.

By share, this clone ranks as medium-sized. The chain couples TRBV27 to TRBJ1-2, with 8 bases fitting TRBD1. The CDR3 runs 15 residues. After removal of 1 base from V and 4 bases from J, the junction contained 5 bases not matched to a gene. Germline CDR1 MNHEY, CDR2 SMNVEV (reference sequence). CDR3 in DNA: TGTGCCAGCAGTTTATGGCCAGGGGGCGGCTATGGCTACACCTTC. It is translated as CASSLWPGGGYGYTF.

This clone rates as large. In DNA, the CDR3 is TGTGCCAGCAGTTACTTGCCAGGACAGCCCCAGCATTTT. It specifies CASSYLPGQPQHF. The chain couples TRBV6-5 to TRBJ1-5; D gene ambiguous. CDR3 size: 13 residues. The germline V gene has CDR1 MNHEY and CDR2 SVGAGI. Trimming removed 1 base from V and 7 bases from J, with 8 bases in between.